The 9 T cell receptor beta chains reported below all come from one sample, sequenced in a study of T cells after yellow fever vaccination (dated by TCRdb to between 2019 and 2020). Receptors were amplified or captured by 5' RACE. TCRdb records Illumina NovaSeq 6000 as the sequencer. TCRdb redid the processing of the public reads, applying fastp at Q25 and MiXCR, and retained in-frame beta chains. Rows are combined by CDR3 protein, so each entry shows the most common genes and DNA. The sample records 120,000 or so distinct CDR3 sequences, approximately 8.4% of which are singletons. Approximately 37% of the sample comes from the top ten. In the paper's terms, the treatment or condition label means: live attenuated yellow fever vaccine strain. Sequences were derived from CD8+ T cells sorted from PBMCs, sampled on the day of the yellow fever booster vaccination. These receptors were collected from a man between 18 and 29 years old who received the YFV17D yellow fever vaccine.

There are a few counts of this clonotype. V is TRBV5-1 and J is TRBJ2-7; D possibly matches TRBD1 or TRBD2 (5 bases each). This CDR3 has 13 amino acids. Germline V gene lookup returns CDR1 SGHRS and CDR2 YFSETQ. Trimming left V 2 bases short and J 6 bases short, with 12 bases between. DNA of the CDR3: TGCGCCAGCAGCTTCGGGACCGTGCCCGAGCAGTACTTC. It yields the protein CASSFGTVPEQYF.

This clonotype was observed at least ten times. The chain has TRBV29-1 and TRBJ2-7; a weak D match, TRBD2 (5 bases). The length of the CDR3 is 13 residues. Trimming left V 6 bases short and J 0 bases short, with 12 bases between. The germline gives CDR1 SQVTM, CDR2 ANQGSEA. The CDR3 here is CSVRTGSSYEQYF. In nucleotides, the CDR3 is TGCAGCGTCCGGACTGGAAGCTCCTACGAGCAGTACTTC.

The table lists this clonotype with a few counts. This rearrangement joins TRBV5-1 to TRBJ2-2, with D possibly being TRBD1 (6 bases). Deletions cut 1 base from V and 5 bases from J, with 15 bases between. CDR1 SGHRS and CDR2 YFSETQ come from the germline V gene. The CDR3 covers 16 residues. This CDR3 is CASSLPDSHPTGELFF. In DNA form, the CDR3 reads TGCGCCAGCAGCTTGCCGGACAGCCACCCAACCGGGGAGCTGTTTTTT.

This clonotype was found a few times. This chain joins TRBV4-3 and TRBJ1-6; no clear D gene. In germline, CDR1 is LGHNA, CDR2 YSLEER. CDR3 size: 19 residues. V dropped 0 bases and J dropped 0 bases, with 15 bases sitting between them. The CDR3 DNA sequence: TGCGCCAGCAGCCAAGACCCCCATTTTATGGGCTCCTATAATTCACCCCTCCACTTT. It codes for CASSQDPHFMGSYNSPLHF.

This chain links TRBV7-2 with TRBJ2-7, with unresolved D. Germline V gene data show CDR1 as SGHTA and CDR2 as FQGNSA. Trimming shortened V by 0 bases and J by 4 bases, and 10 bases separated the two germline ends. The CDR3 loop spans 14 amino acids. CDR3 residues: CASSLAGPPYEQYF. As DNA, the CDR3 is TGTGCCAGCAGCTTAGCGGGCCCACCTTACGAGCAGTACTTC.

The J gene is TRBJ1-2, the V gene TRBV27; D unclear. CDR3 size: 18 residues. Trimming took off 4 bases at V and 5 bases at J, with 26 bases between the two ends. The V gene's germline CDR1 is MNHEY and CDR2 SMNVEV (reference sequence). The DNA of the CDR3 is TGTGCCAGCAGTTATAATGGGCTGGATTATGACCGGACTTATGGCTACACCTTC. Amino acids: CASSYNGLDYDRTYGYTF.

This CDR3 is CASSKVKTGWQRNTEAFF. CDR3 sequence (DNA): TGTGCCAGCAGCAAAGTTAAAACAGGTTGGCAGAGGAACACTGAAGCTTTCTTT. The chain employs TRBV21-1 and TRBJ1-1; the table names TRBD1, a call not compared with the DNA. TRBV21-1 is recorded as a pseudogene. The CDR3 is made up of 18 amino acids.

In this sample, this clonotype turned up a few times. V usage is TRBV19 and J usage is TRBJ2-1; 8 bases align to TRBD2. Trimming took 1 base from V and 7 from J; bases not matched to a gene: 3. The CDR3 length is 14 residues. The germline gives CDR1 LNHDA, CDR2 SQIVND (reference sequence). This chain's CDR3 is CASSIVAGQNEQFF. The CDR3 DNA reads as TGTGCCAGTAGTATAGTAGCGGGGCAGAATGAGCAGTTCTTC.

This clonotype has a handful of counts. CDR3 sequence (DNA): TGTGCCAGCAGCCAAGTGCGGGGGAGGGCAGAGACCCAGTACTTC. As protein: CASSQVRGRAETQYF. The chain employs TRBV4-2 and TRBJ2-5, with 7 bases aligning to TRBD2. Germline CDR1 and CDR2: LGHNA and YNFKEQ. The CDR3 covers 15 residues. The V gene end was trimmed by 1 base and the J gene end by 4 bases; junction bases not matched to a gene: 6.